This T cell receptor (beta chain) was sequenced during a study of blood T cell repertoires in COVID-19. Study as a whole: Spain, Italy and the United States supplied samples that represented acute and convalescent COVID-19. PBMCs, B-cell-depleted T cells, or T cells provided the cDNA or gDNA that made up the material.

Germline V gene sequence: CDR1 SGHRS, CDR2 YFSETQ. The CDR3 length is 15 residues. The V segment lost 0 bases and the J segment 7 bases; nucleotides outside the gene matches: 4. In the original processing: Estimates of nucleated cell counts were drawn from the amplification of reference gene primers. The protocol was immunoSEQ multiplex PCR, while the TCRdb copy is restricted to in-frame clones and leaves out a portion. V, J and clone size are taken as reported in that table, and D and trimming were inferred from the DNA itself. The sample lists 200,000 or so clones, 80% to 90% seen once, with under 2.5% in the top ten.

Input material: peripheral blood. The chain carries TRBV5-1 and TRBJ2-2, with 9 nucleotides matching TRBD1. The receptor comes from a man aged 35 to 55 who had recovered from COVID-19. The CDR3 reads CASSLVGTGIGELFF. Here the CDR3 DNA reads TGCGCCAGCAGCTTGGTTGGGACAGGGATCGGGGAGCTGTTTTTT. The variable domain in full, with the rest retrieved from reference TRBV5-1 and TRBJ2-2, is KAGVTQTPRYLIKTRGQQVTLSCSPISGHRSVSWYQQTPGQGLQFLFEYFSETQRNKGNFPGRFSGRQFSNSRSEMNVSTLELGDSALYLCASSLVGTGIGELFFGEGSRLTVL.